These 9 T cell receptor beta chains were sequenced from one sample in a study of T cell responses to AZD1222 COVID-19 vaccine. The repertoire was sequenced with immunoSEQ multiplex PCR; TCRdb's copy has only in-frame clones and lacks some. Of some 180,000 clones listed, 92% are singletons. The sample was peripheral blood, taken on day 0 of AZD1222 vaccination. All receptors derive from an adult in good health.

V is TRBV4-2 and J is TRBJ2-6; D not certain. CDR1 and CDR2 (germline): LGHNA, YNFKEQ. The CDR3 is made up of 17 amino acids. The germline V and J ends were trimmed by 1 base and 1 base, with 11 bases remaining between them. The CDR3 is CASSQASSASGANVLTF. CDR3 bases: TGTGCCAGCAGCCAAGCCTCGTCCGCGTCTGGGGCCAACGTCCTGACTTTC.

The gene calls are TRBV9 and TRBJ2-3; D gene ambiguous. In germline, CDR1 is SGDLS, CDR2 YYNGEE. The CDR3 length is 13 residues. V was trimmed by 2 bases and J by 2 bases, leaving 6 bases between them. CDR3 in amino acids: CASSVWYTDTQYF. In nucleotides, the CDR3 is TGTGCCAGCAGCGTTTGGTACACAGATACGCAGTATTTT.

This rearrangement joins TRBV28 to TRBJ1-4; tentatively, D is TRBD1 (6 bases). The ends were cut back, 7 bases at V and 5 bases at J, with 17 bases in the middle. CDR3 size: 15 residues. Looked up from germline, CDR1 is MDHEN and CDR2 is SYDVKM. The CDR3 reads CASIRFRGLNEKLFF. CDR3 sequence (DNA): TGTGCCAGCATCAGGTTCCGGGGGCTGAATGAAAAACTGTTTTTT.

V and J are TRBV7-2 and TRBJ2-5; TRBD2 aligns across 7 bases. The J segment lost 5 bases and the V segment lost 2 bases, leaving 5 bases of the junction unmatched. CDR1 SGHTA and CDR2 FQGNSA come from the germline V gene. The CDR3 consists of 14 residues. The CDR3 here is CASSLSGARETQYF. For the CDR3, the DNA is TGTGCCAGCAGCTTAAGCGGGGCCAGGGAGACCCAGTACTTC.

The chain carries TRBV6-5 and TRBJ2-1; TRBD1 agrees at 7 bases. V lost 6 bases to trimming and J lost 15 bases; unmatched junction nucleotides: 8. This CDR3 region has 11 residues. Germline assignment: CDR1 MNHEY and CDR2 SVGAGI. This CDR3 is CASSSGTEAFF. The CDR3 DNA reads as TGTGCCAGCAGCTCAGGGACAGAAGCGTTCTTC.

This chain connects TRBV13 to TRBJ1-1; a possible D gene is TRBD1 (5 bases). Trimming removed 0 bases at V and 3 bases at J, with 8 bases between. The CDR3 runs to 14 residues. Germline V gene data show CDR1 as PRHDT and CDR2 as FYEKMQ (reference sequence). DNA of the CDR3: TGTGCCAGCAGCTTAGGCATAGGGGACACTGAAGCTTTCTTT. Residues: CASSLGIGDTEAFF.

J is TRBJ2-5 and V is TRBV19, with TRBD2 identical over 13 bases. Germline-derived CDR1 and CDR2 are LNHDA and SQIVND (reference sequence). The CDR3 is made up of 15 amino acids. The V gene end was trimmed by 6 bases and the J gene end by 1 base; junction bases not matched to a gene: 2. The CDR3: CASRGLAGLQETQYF. CDR3 nucleotide sequence: TGTGCCAGTAGGGGACTAGCGGGGCTCCAAGAGACCCAGTACTTC. Using reference TRBV19 and TRBJ2-5 for the parts outside the CDR3, the full variable domain is DGGITQSPKYLFRKEGQNVTLSCEQNLNHDAMYWYRQDPGQGLRLIYYSQIVNDFQKGDIAEGYSVSREKKESFPLTVTSAQKNPTAFYLCASRGLAGLQETQYFGPGTRLLVL.

V gene TRBV6-5 combines with J gene TRBJ2-5; 8 nucleotides agree with TRBD2. Per germline, CDR1 MNHEY and CDR2 SVGAGI. V was clipped by 2 bases and J by 5 bases; unmatched bases: 4. This CDR3 has 14 residues. This CDR3 reads CASSYAGGSETQYF. The CDR3 nucleotides read TGTGCCAGCAGTTACGCGGGGGGATCGGAGACCCAGTACTTC.

The chain is built from TRBV27 and TRBJ2-2, with 13 bases matching TRBD2. There are 19 residues in the CDR3. V was clipped by 2 bases and J by 0 bases; unmatched bases: 6. Germline V gives CDR1 MNHEY, CDR2 SMNVEV (reference sequence). The CDR3 region is CASSLRTSGGATNTGELFF. The CDR3 DNA reads as TGTGCCAGCAGTTTACGTACTAGCGGGGGGGCTACGAACACCGGGGAGCTGTTTTTT.